The present entry profiles one TCR beta chain with its context. The data originate from a study of technical replicates of blood from a few donors. The repertoire was sequenced with immunoSEQ multiplex PCR; TCRdb's copy has only in-frame clones and lacks some. The sample includes 100,000 or so clones, roughly 95% of them seen just once. Germline lookup yields CDR1 LNHDA and CDR2 SQIVND (reference sequence). The ends lost 5 bases at V and 9 bases at J; junction bases unmatched: 8. CDR3 length: 14 residues. Sequenced: T cells isolated from PBMCs. V usage is TRBV19 and J usage is TRBJ2-1; 9 nucleotides line up with TRBD2. The receptor comes from a human donor in good health. In DNA, the CDR3 is TGTGCCAGTAGTCTTTGGGCGGGAGGGCTTGAGCAGTTCTTC. Protein sequence: CASSLWAGGLEQFF.